This T cell receptor (beta chain) comes out of a study of vaccination and CD4 T cells after COVID-19. Study at large: Control wells got either CEFX epitopes, HIV-1 Nef peptides, or no peptide at all.

Per the germline V gene, CDR1 is SNHLY and CDR2 is FYNNEI. The CDR3 totals 15 residues. J lost 3 bases, V lost 6 bases, and 4 bases had no gene match. This clonotype was observed a few times. Its specificity is not known. At the Johns Hopkins FTIC core, DNA taken from cultured CD4+ T cells was sequenced by way of the Oncomine TCR Beta short-read assay. TCRdb re-called the PCR reads with MiXCR, one entry per CDR3 protein. The table has about 17,000 distinct CDR3 sequences, over 40% seen once. The treatment: roughly 11-day PBMC culture with coronavirus spike peptide pools or control peptides (ViraFEST assay). Study-level points and caveats: Rising from around 20 to 38, the median of SARS-CoV-2-reactive clonotypes did not change significantly.

The receptor comes from a human donor who received a COVID-19 vaccine. This material consisted of CD4+ T cells from blood, cultured in vitro, taken before SARS-CoV-2 vaccination. The rearrangement joins TRBV2 to TRBJ2-2; 10 nucleotides align to TRBD1. The CDR3: CASSPTGGDTGELFF. CDR3 coding DNA: TGTGCCAGCAGCCCGACAGGGGGCGACACCGGGGAGCTGTTTTTT.